The 18 T cell receptor beta chains presented below share a single source sample, sequenced in a study of patients and donors after allogeneic stem cell transplantation. TCRdb independently ran MiXCR on the RT-PCR reads; one entry per CDR3 protein. This table has roughly 250,000 distinct CDR3 sequences, roughly an eighth appearing once. Sequenced input: blood, either unsorted or a sorted T cell fraction (not recorded which). The receptors here all came from a human donor who was either an allogeneic HSCT recipient or a stem cell or donor lymphocyte infusion donor (not recorded which). It is not recorded whose cells these are; they may come from a transplant donor.

The rearrangement joins TRBV20-1 to TRBJ2-3, with TRBD2 identical over 10 bases. The CDR3 loop spans 15 amino acids. The ends lost 0 bases at V and 7 bases at J; junction bases unmatched: 7. From germline, CDR1 is DFQATT and CDR2 SNEGSKA (reference sequence). In DNA, the CDR3 is TGCAGTGCTAGAGATCTAATAGCGGGAGGTCATACGCAGTATTTT. Its translation is CSARDLIAGGHTQYF.

This clonotype was counted a few times. The chain employs TRBV29-1 and TRBJ1-1; the D gene is possibly TRBD1 (5 bases). Germline values: CDR1 SQVTM, CDR2 ANQGSEA. The germline V and J ends were trimmed by 3 bases and 0 bases, with 20 bases remaining between them. There are 17 residues in the CDR3. The DNA of the CDR3 is TGCAGCGTTGACCCTTCGGGGACTAGGGTTATGAACACTGAAGCTTTCTTT. Translation gives CSVDPSGTRVMNTEAFF. The variable domain in full, with the rest retrieved from reference TRBV29-1 and TRBJ1-1, is SAVISQKPSRDICQRGTSLTIQCQVDSQVTMMFWYRQQPGQSLTLIATANQGSEATYESGFVIDKFPISRPNLTFSTLTVSNMSPEDSSIYLCSVDPSGTRVMNTEAFFGQGTRLTVV.

The chain couples TRBV20-1 to TRBJ2-7, with no clear D. Germline assignment: CDR1 DFQATT and CDR2 SNEGSKA (reference sequence). The CDR3 covers 14 residues. V was pared by 0 bases and J by 4 bases, with 13 bases between. This CDR3 is CSARDRWGVYEQYF. As DNA, the CDR3 is TGCAGTGCTAGAGATCGGTGGGGTGTGTACGAGCAGTACTTC.

This clonotype was counted at least ten times. The rearrangement uses TRBV11-3 and TRBJ2-2, with D maybe TRBD2 (5 bases). The V and J ends lost 0 bases and 3 bases respectively, with 8 bases between them. The CDR3 covers 15 residues. Germline CDR1 SGHNT, CDR2 YENEEA. CDR3 sequence (DNA): TGTGCCAGCAGCTTAGACGGGGTTGACACCGGGGAGCTGTTTTTT. This codes for CASSLDGVDTGELFF.

This rearrangement joins TRBV5-5 to TRBJ2-7; D is uncertain. V shed 5 bases and J shed 4 bases, with 13 bases lying between them. CDR1 is SGHKS and CDR2 is YYEKEE in the germline V gene (reference sequence). The CDR3 spans 13 residues. CDR3 region: CASSFGRRYEQYF. In DNA, the CDR3 is TGTGCCAGCAGTTTCGGACGACGTTACGAGCAGTACTTC.

V and J are TRBV27 and TRBJ1-1, with D perhaps matching TRBD1 (5 bases). Deletions cut 0 bases from V and 4 bases from J, with 12 bases between. The CDR3 is 15 residues long. Germline assignment: CDR1 MNHEY and CDR2 SMNVEV (reference sequence). CDR3 sequence (DNA): TGTGCCAGCAGTTTATCGGGGGGAAGGCTCACTGAAGCTTTCTTT. Translation gives CASSLSGGRLTEAFF.

A few counts support this clonotype. V and J are TRBV5-1 and TRBJ2-5, with D maybe TRBD2 (5 bases). V lost 4 bases and J lost 4, with 11 bases in between. This CDR3 has 13 amino acids. CDR1 and CDR2 (germline): SGHRS, YFSETQ. For the CDR3, the DNA is TGCGCCAGCAGCCCCGGGGTAGGAGAGACCCAGTACTTC. Translated, it gives CASSPGVGETQYF.

The gene calls are TRBV6-2 or TRBV6-3 and TRBJ2-3; 8 bases align to TRBD2. Germline lookup yields CDR1 MNHEY and CDR2 SVGEGT. The CDR3 loop spans 15 amino acids. V was pared by 4 bases and J by 4 bases, with 7 bases of the junction left unmatched. The CDR3: CASSWRGAVADTQYF. The DNA of the CDR3 is TGTGCCAGCAGTTGGCGGGGGGCGGTGGCAGATACGCAGTATTTT.

This clonotype was seen ten or more times. V and J are TRBV6-1 and TRBJ2-7; D uncertain. V shed 6 bases and J shed 2 bases, with 14 bases lying between them. The CDR3 covers 14 residues. Per germline, CDR1 MNHNS and CDR2 SASEGT. CDR3 DNA: TGTGCCAGCAGAACCCCCGGGCCTCCCTACGAGCAGTACTTC. It translates to CASRTPGPPYEQYF.

This clonotype appeared many times. The CDR3 is CASSLWTGVNTGELFF. The CDR3 DNA is TGTGCCAGCAGCTTATGGACAGGGGTGAACACCGGGGAGCTGTTTTTT. V usage is TRBV7-9 and J usage is TRBJ2-2, with 9 nucleotides matching TRBD1. Trimming removed 2 bases from V and 1 base from J; junction bases left unmatched: 2. The V gene's germline CDR1 is SEHNR and CDR2 FQNEAQ (reference sequence). This CDR3 region has 16 residues. The whole variable domain, filled in from reference TRBV7-9 and TRBJ2-2, reads DTGVSQNPRHKITKRGQNVTFRCDPISEHNRLYWYRQTLGQGPEFLTYFQNEAQLEKSRLLSDRFSAERPKGSFSTLEIQRTEQGDSAMYLCASSLWTGVNTGELFFGEGSRLTVL.

The J gene is TRBJ1-6, the V gene TRBV5-5, with a weak D call TRBD1 (5 bases). V was clipped by 3 bases and J by 7 bases, with 14 bases between them. Per germline, CDR1 SGHKS and CDR2 YYEKEE (reference sequence). The CDR3 is 15 amino acids. CDR3: CASSSSRQGNSPLHF. Here the CDR3 DNA reads TGTGCCAGCAGCTCCTCCCGGCAGGGAAATTCACCCCTCCACTTT. The full variable domain, rest sourced from reference TRBV5-5 and TRBJ1-6, is DAGVTQSPTHLIKTRGQQVTLRCSPISGHKSVSWYQQVLGQGPQFIFQYYEKEERGRGNFPDRFSARQFPNYSSELNVNALLLGDSALYLCASSSSRQGNSPLHFGNGTRLTVT.

This clonotype has more than one count but fewer than ten. The chain couples TRBV4-1 to TRBJ2-7; tentatively, D is TRBD1 (6 bases). The germline gives CDR1 MGHRA, CDR2 YSYEKL. The CDR3 has 17 amino acids. Trimming left V 0 bases short and J 6 bases short, with 21 bases between. DNA of the CDR3: TGCGCCAGCAGCCAAGAAAGAATCCGCGCCAGGGGTCCCGAGCAGTACTTC. Protein product: CASSQERIRARGPEQYF.

This clonotype ranks as medium-sized (0.01 to 0.1%). The chain employs TRBV3-1 and TRBJ2-1, with 9 bases lining up with TRBD2. V was clipped by 1 base and J by 0 bases; unmatched bases: 16. The germline V gene encodes CDR1 LGHDT and CDR2 YNNKEL (reference sequence). CDR3 length equals 21 residues. The CDR3 region has the DNA TGTGCCAGCAGCCAAGTCCCGGCCGGGCTAGCGGGATTGAGCTCCTACAATGAGCAGTTCTTC. It encodes CASSQVPAGLAGLSSYNEQFF.

The V call is TRBV7-3, the J call TRBJ2-2; 14 nucleotides agree with TRBD2. The V gene's germline CDR1 is SGHTA and CDR2 FQGTGA. The ends lost 1 base at V and 6 bases at J; junction bases unmatched: 7. This CDR3 region has 18 residues. The CDR3 DNA reads TGTGCCAGCAGCTTAAAATCCGGGACTAGCGGGAGATCCGGGGAGCTGTTTTTT. As protein: CASSLKSGTSGRSGELFF.

This clonotype was counted a few times. The chain has TRBV6-5 and TRBJ1-2; unclear D gene. This CDR3 spans 12 amino acids. The V gene's germline CDR1 is MNHEY and CDR2 SVGAGI. The ends were cut back, 6 bases at V and 7 bases at J, with 12 bases in the middle. CDR3 in amino acids: CASRLGSGGYTF. CDR3 sequence (DNA): TGTGCCAGCAGGTTGGGGTCCGGTGGCTACACCTTC.

In its sample, this clonotype was seen many times. The chain couples TRBV10-3 to TRBJ1-5; D gene unclear. Germline values: CDR1 ENHRY, CDR2 SYGVKD. The CDR3 runs 16 residues. Trimming removed 3 bases from V and 5 bases from J, with 17 bases in between. In DNA form, the CDR3 reads TGTGCCATCAGTGAAGGGCAAAATTTTCGGGATCAGCCCCAGCATTTT. Protein sequence: CAISEGQNFRDQPQHF.

This clonotype was seen a few times. This CDR3 reads CSARDQAEGRETQYF. As DNA, the CDR3 is TGCAGTGCTAGAGATCAAGCCGAGGGGCGGGAGACCCAGTACTTC. The J gene is TRBJ2-5, the V gene TRBV20-1; D possibly uses TRBD1 or TRBD2 (5 bases each). CDR3 size: 15 residues. Germline CDR1 is DFQATT and CDR2 is SNEGSKA (reference sequence). Trimming took 0 bases from V and 5 from J, leaving 16 bases between them.

This clonotype was detected many times. The chain uses TRBV15 and TRBJ2-1; D not resolved. Trimming removed 0 bases at V and 5 bases at J, with 8 bases between. Germline CDR1 reads LNHNV; CDR2 reads YYDKDF (reference sequence). There are 14 residues in the CDR3. CDR3 amino acids: CATSRDTRHNEQFF. CDR3 nucleotide sequence: TGTGCCACCAGCAGAGATACCCGGCACAATGAGCAGTTCTTC.